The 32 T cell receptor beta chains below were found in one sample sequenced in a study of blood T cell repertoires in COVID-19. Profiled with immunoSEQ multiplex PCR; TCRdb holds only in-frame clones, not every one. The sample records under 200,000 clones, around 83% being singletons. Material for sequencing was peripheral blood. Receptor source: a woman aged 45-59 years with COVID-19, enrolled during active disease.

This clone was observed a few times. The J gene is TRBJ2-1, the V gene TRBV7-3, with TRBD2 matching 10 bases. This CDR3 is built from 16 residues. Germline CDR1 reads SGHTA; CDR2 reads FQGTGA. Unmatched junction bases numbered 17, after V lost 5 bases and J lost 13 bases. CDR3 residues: CASSPSSGGAFSRQFF. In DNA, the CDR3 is TGTGCCAGCAGCCCTTCCAGCGGGGGGGCCTTCTCCCGACAGTTCTTC.

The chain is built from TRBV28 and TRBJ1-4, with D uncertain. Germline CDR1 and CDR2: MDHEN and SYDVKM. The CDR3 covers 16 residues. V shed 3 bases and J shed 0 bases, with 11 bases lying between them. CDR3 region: CASSFGSMATNEKLFF. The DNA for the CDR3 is TGTGCCAGCAGTTTCGGGTCCATGGCAACTAATGAAAAACTGTTTTTT.

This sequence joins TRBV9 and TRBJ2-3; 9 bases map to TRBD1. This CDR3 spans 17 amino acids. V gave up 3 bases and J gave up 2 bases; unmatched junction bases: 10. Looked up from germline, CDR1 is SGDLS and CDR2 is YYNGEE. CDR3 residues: CASSANTGTGYTDTQYF. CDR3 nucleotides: TGTGCCAGCAGCGCCAATACCGGGACAGGGTACACAGATACGCAGTATTTT.

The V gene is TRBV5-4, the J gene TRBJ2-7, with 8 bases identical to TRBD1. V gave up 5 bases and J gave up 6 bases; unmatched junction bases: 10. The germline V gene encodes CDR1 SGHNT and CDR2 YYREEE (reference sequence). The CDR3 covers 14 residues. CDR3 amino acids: CASRRGQGFAEQYF. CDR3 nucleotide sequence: TGTGCCAGCAGGAGAGGACAGGGTTTTGCCGAGCAGTACTTC.

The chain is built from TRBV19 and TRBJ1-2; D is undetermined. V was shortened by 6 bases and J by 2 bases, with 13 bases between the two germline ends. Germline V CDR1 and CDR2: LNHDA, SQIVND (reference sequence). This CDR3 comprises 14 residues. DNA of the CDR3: TGTGCCAGTAGCAGCGACGGAACAAACTATGGCTACACCTTC. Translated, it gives CASSSDGTNYGYTF.

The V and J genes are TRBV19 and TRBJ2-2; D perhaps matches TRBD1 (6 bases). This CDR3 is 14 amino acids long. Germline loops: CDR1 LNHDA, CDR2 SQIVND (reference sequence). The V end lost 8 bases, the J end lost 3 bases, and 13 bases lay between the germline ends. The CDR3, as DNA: TGTGCCAGTCGTCCAGGGGCGGACACCGGGGAGCTGTTTTTT. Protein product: CASRPGADTGELFF.

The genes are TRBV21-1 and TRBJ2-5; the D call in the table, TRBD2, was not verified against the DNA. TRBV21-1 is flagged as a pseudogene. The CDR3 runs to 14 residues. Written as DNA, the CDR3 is TGTGCCAGCAGCAAAGATGAGGGTCAAGAGACCCAGTACTTC. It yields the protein CASSKDEGQETQYF.

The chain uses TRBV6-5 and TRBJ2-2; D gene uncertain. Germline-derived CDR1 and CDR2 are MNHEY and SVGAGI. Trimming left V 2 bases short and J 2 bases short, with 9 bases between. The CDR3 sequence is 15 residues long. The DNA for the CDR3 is TGTGCCAGCAGTTACATATCCCTCAACACCGGGGAGCTGTTTTTT. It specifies CASSYISLNTGELFF.

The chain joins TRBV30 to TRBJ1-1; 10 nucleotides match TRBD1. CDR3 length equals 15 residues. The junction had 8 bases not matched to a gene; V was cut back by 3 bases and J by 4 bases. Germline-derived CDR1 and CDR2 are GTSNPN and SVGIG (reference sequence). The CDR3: CAWRKTGGSSTEAFF. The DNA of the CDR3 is TGTGCCTGGAGGAAGACAGGGGGCTCATCCACTGAAGCTTTCTTT. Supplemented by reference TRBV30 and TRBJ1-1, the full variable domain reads SQTIHQWPATLVQPVGSPLSLECTVEGTSNPNLYWYRQAAGRGLQLLFYSVGIGQISSEVPQNLSASRPQDRQFILSSKKLLLSDSGFYLCAWRKTGGSSTEAFFGQGTRLTVV.

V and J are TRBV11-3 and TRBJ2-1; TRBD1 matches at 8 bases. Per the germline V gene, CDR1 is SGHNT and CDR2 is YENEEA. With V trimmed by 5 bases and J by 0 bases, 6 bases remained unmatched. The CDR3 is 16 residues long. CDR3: CASSHYTGGSYNEQFF. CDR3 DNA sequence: TGTGCCAGCAGCCACTACACAGGGGGCTCCTACAATGAGCAGTTCTTC.

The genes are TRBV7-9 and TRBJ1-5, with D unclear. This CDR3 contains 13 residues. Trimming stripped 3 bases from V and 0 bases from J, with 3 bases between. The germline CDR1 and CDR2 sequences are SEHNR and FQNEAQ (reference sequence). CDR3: CASSFSSNQPQHF. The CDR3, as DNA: TGTGCCAGCAGCTTTAGTAGCAATCAGCCCCAGCATTTT.

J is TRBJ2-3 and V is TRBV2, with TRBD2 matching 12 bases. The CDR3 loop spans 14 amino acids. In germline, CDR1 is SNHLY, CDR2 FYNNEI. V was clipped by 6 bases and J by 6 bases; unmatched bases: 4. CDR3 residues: CASRTSGGMDTQYF. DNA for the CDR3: TGTGCCAGCAGGACTAGCGGGGGTATGGATACGCAGTATTTT.

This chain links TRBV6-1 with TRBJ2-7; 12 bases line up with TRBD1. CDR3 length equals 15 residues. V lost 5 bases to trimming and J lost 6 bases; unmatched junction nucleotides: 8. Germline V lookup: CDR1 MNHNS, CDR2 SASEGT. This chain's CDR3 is CASSPTGTGGFEQYF. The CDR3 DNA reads TGTGCCAGCAGTCCGACCGGGACAGGGGGCTTCGAGCAGTACTTC.

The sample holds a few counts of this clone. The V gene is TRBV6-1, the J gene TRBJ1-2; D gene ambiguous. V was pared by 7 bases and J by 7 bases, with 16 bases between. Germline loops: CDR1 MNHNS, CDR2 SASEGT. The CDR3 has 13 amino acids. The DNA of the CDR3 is TGTGCCAGCAAAATTGACATATTCAGTGGCTACACCTTC. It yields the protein CASKIDIFSGYTF.

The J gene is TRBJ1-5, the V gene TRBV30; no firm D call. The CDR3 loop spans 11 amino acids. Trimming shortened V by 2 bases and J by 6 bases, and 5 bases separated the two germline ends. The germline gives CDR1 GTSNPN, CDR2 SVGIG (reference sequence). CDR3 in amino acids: CAWSSGQPQHF. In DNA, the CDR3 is TGTGCCTGGAGTTCGGGTCAGCCCCAGCATTTT.

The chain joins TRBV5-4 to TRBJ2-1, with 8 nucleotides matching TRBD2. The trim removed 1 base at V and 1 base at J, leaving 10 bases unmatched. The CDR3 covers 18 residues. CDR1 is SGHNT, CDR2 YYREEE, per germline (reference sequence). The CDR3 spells CASSLSGGSGRSYNEQFF. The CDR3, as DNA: TGTGCCAGCAGCTTGAGCGGGGGATCGGGGAGATCCTACAATGAGCAGTTCTTC.

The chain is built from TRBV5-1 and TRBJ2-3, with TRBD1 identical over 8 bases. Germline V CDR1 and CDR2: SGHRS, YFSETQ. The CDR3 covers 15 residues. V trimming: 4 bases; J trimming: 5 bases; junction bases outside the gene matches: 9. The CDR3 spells CASSRQGQAGDTQYF. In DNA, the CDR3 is TGCGCCAGCAGCCGACAGGGACAGGCAGGAGATACGCAGTATTTT.

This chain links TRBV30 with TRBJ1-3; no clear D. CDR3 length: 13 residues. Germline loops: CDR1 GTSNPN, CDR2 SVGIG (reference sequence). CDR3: CAFLSGVGNTIYF. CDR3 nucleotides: TGTGCTTTTTTGTCAGGTGTGGGAAACACCATATATTTT.

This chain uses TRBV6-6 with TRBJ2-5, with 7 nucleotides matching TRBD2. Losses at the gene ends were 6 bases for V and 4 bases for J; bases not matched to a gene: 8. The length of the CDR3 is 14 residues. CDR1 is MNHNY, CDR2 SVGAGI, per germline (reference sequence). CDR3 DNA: TGTGCCAGCAGCCGCAGCGGGGAGGTAGAGACCCAGTACTTC. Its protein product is CASSRSGEVETQYF.

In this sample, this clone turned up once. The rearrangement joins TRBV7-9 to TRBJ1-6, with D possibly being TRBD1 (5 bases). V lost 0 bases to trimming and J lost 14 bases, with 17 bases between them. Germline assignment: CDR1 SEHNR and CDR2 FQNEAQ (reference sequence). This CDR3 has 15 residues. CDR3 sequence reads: CASSLAGTSHGALHF. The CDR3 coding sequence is TGTGCCAGCAGCTTAGCTGGGACTTCTCACGGGGCCCTCCACTTT.

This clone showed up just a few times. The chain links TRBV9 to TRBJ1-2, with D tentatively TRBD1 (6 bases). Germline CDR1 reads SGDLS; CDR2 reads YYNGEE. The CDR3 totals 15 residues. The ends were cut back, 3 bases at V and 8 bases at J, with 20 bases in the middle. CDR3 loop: CASSEKTGLPKGYTF. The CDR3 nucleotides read TGTGCCAGCAGCGAGAAGACAGGCCTCCCGAAGGGCTACACCTTC.

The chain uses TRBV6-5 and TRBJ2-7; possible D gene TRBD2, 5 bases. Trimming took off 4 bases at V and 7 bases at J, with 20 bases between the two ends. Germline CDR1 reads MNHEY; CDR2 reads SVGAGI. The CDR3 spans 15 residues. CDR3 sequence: CASSSLRVGGSEQYF. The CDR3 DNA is TGTGCCAGCAGTTCCCTGAGGGTCGGTGGGTCAGAGCAGTACTTC.

The chain's CDR3 is CASSPNPRDRGTDSNQPQHF. CDR3 DNA: TGTGCCAGTAGTCCTAATCCCCGGGACAGGGGGACCGATAGCAATCAGCCCCAGCATTTT. The chain couples TRBV19 to TRBJ1-5; 11 positions match TRBD1. From germline, CDR1 is LNHDA and CDR2 SQIVND (reference sequence). The J segment lost 0 bases and the V segment lost 5 bases, leaving 15 bases of the junction unmatched. This CDR3 region has 20 residues.

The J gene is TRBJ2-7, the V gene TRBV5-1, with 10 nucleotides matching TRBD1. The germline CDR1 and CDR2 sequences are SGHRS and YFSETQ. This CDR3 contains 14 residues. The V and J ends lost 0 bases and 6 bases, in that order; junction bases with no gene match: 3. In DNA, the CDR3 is TGCGCCAGCAGCTTGGGGACAGGGGGACGCGAGCAGTACTTC. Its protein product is CASSLGTGGREQYF.

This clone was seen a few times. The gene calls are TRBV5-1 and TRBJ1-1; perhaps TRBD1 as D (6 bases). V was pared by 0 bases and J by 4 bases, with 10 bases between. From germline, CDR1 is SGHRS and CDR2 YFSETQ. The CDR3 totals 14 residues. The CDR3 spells CASSLVGGVTEAFF. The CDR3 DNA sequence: TGCGCCAGCAGCTTGGTAGGGGGGGTCACTGAAGCTTTCTTT.

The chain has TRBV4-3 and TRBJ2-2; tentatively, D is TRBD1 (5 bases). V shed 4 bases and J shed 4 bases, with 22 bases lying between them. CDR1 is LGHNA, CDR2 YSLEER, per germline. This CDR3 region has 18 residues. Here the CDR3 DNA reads TGCGCCAGCAGCCCCAAGGCCTTAAGGGGCGAACTCACCGGGGAGCTGTTTTTT. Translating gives CASSPKALRGELTGELFF.

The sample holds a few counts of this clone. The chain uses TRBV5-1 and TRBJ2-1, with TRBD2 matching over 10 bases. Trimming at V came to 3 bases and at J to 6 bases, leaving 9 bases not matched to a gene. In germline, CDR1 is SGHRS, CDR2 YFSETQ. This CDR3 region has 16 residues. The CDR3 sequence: CASSSRSSGGGNEQFF. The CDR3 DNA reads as TGCGCCAGCAGCTCACGGTCTAGCGGGGGAGGCAATGAGCAGTTCTTC.

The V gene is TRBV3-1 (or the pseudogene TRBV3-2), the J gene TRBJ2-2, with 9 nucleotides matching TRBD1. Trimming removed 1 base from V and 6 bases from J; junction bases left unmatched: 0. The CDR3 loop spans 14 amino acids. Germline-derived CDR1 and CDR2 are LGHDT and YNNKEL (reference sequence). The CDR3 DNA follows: TGTGCCAGCAGCCAAGGGACAGGGGCCGGGGAGCTGTTTTTT. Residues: CASSQGTGAGELFF.

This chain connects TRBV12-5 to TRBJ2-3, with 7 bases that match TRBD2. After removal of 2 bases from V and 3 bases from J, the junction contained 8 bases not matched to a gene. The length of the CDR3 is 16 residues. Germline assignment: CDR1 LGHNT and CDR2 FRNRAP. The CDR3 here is CASGLYTGGITDTQYF. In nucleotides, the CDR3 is TGTGCTAGTGGTTTGTACACCGGGGGGATTACAGATACGCAGTATTTT.

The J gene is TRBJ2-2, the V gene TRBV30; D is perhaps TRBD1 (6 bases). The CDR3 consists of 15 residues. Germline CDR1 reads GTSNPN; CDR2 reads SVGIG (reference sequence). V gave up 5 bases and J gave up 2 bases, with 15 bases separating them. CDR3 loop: CAWWPRDINTGELFF. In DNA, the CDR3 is TGTGCCTGGTGGCCCCGGGACATCAACACCGGGGAGCTGTTTTTT.

In nucleotides, the CDR3 is TGTGCCAGCAGCACGGGACAGGGTCCGCCTACGCAGTATTTT. This translates into CASSTGQGPPTQYF. The V and J genes are TRBV9 and TRBJ2-3; TRBD1 matches 9 bases. The CDR3 sequence is 14 residues long. The germline V gene has CDR1 SGDLS and CDR2 YYNGEE. V was clipped by 4 bases and J by 8 bases; unmatched bases: 8.

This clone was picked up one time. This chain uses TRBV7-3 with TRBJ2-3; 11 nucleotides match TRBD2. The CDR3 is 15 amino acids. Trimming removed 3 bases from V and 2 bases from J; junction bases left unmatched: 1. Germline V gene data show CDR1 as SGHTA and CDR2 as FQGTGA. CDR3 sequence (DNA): TGTGCCAGCAGCTTGGGACTAGCGGACACAGATACGCAGTATTTT. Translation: CASSLGLADTDTQYF.